The 16 T cell receptor beta chains reported below all come from one sample, sequenced in a study of T cell repertoires and HLA-DP antigens. The antigens of these receptors remain unknown. Some clones are missing from TCRdb's copy, which holds only in-frame ones; the method was immunoSEQ multiplex PCR. The sample shows about 73,000 clones, around 80% of them seen only once. Sequenced material: CD4+ T cells from PBMCs. The receptors stem from a man between 60 and 75 years old in good health and CMV-seronegative.

The chain recombines TRBV5-1 with TRBJ1-6; 10 nucleotides line up with TRBD1. The CDR3 covers 16 residues. J gave up 5 bases and V 0 bases, and 2 bases lay outside the gene matches. Germline V gene lookup returns CDR1 SGHRS and CDR2 YFSETQ. As DNA, the CDR3 is TGCGCCAGCAGCTTGGGGACAGGGGGTAATAATTCACCCCTCCACTTT. It specifies CASSLGTGGNNSPLHF.

J is TRBJ1-2 and V is TRBV15; tentative D call: TRBD1 (5 bases). V was clipped by 5 bases and J by 4 bases, with 17 bases between them. The CDR3 has 15 residues. Germline values: CDR1 LNHNV, CDR2 YYDKDF (reference sequence). The CDR3, as DNA: TGTGCCACCAGCGCCGTGGGGCCCGCGTCCTATGGCTACACCTTC. This encodes CATSAVGPASYGYTF.

The gene calls are TRBV5-5 and TRBJ2-5, with D possibly TRBD1 on 6 matching bases. The CDR3 totals 14 residues. The germline gives CDR1 SGHKS, CDR2 YYEKEE (reference sequence). V lost 4 bases, J lost 0 bases, and 10 bases lay in between. CDR3 amino acids: CASSTRQDQETQYF. The DNA of the CDR3 is TGTGCCAGCAGCACCAGACAGGACCAAGAGACCCAGTACTTC.

DNA of the CDR3: TGTGCCAGTAGGCGGAGGGGGGGCACTTCACCCCTCCACTTT. Translated: CASRRRGGTSPLHF. The chain employs TRBV19 and TRBJ1-6; possible D gene TRBD1, 6 bases. Germline CDR1 reads LNHDA; CDR2 reads SQIVND (reference sequence). The V end lost 6 bases, the J end lost 9 bases, and 15 bases lay between the germline ends. The CDR3 runs 14 residues.

This sequence joins TRBV19 and TRBJ2-3; D not certain. With 1 base removed from V and 6 bases from J, the gap between germline ends came to 20 bases. Germline V lookup: CDR1 LNHDA, CDR2 SQIVND (reference sequence). The length of the CDR3 is 17 residues. The CDR3 coding sequence is TGTGCCAGTAGTATAGGTCCAATGCGGCCCGGGTGGGATACGCAGTATTTT. Its protein is CASSIGPMRPGWDTQYF.

By sample fraction, this clone is medium-sized. This chain uses TRBV19 with TRBJ1-1, with 8 nucleotides matching TRBD1. CDR1 is LNHDA and CDR2 is SQIVND in the germline V gene (reference sequence). V trimming: 6 bases; J trimming: 6 bases; junction bases outside the gene matches: 9. This CDR3 comprises 14 residues. The CDR3 region is CASSNQGARSEAFF. The CDR3 DNA follows: TGTGCCAGTAGCAACCAGGGGGCGCGGTCTGAAGCTTTCTTT.

This chain uses TRBV19 with TRBJ1-6; TRBD1 agrees at 11 bases. J lost 6 bases, V lost 6 bases, and 10 bases had no gene match. Germline CDR1 LNHDA, CDR2 SQIVND (reference sequence). This CDR3 region has 17 residues. As DNA, the CDR3 is TGTGCCAGTAGCCGGGGGCCGGACAGGGGGCCTAATTCACCCCTCCACTTT. This gives the protein CASSRGPDRGPNSPLHF.

The chain combines TRBV7-2 with TRBJ2-7; D might be TRBD1 (5 bases). This CDR3 spans 12 amino acids. The V gene's germline CDR1 is SGHTA and CDR2 FQGNSA. Trimming removed 2 bases at V and 9 bases at J, with 11 bases between. CDR3 residues: CASSLPGPGQYF. CDR3 sequence (DNA): TGTGCCAGCAGCTTACCAGGGCCGGGGCAGTACTTC.

The V gene is TRBV19, the J gene TRBJ2-5; 7 bases match TRBD2. After removal of 6 bases from V and 0 bases from J, the junction contained 7 bases not matched to a gene. Germline CDR1 LNHDA, CDR2 SQIVND (reference sequence). The CDR3 extends over 15 amino acids. In DNA, the CDR3 is TGTGCCAGTAGGGCCAGCGGGGATAACCAAGAGACCCAGTACTTC. Protein product: CASRASGDNQETQYF.

Only one count was recorded for this clone. The chain uses TRBV5-1 and TRBJ1-1; D is uncertain. The germline V gene encodes CDR1 SGHRS and CDR2 YFSETQ. The CDR3 extends over 12 amino acids. The V end lost 0 bases, the J end lost 9 bases, and 9 bases lay between the germline ends. The CDR3 nucleotides read TGCGCCAGCAGCTTGGGGTCCCGCCAAGCTTTCTTT. Amino acid sequence: CASSLGSRQAFF.

This clone was observed a handful of times. DNA for the CDR3: TGTGCCAGCAGCTTGACACTTCGATACGAGCAGTACGTC. Translated: CASSLTLRYEQYV. The chain combines TRBV5-4 with TRBJ2-7; no reliable D call. This CDR3 spans 13 amino acids. V dropped 1 base and J dropped 4 bases, with 9 bases sitting between them. CDR1 and CDR2 from the germline V gene are SGHNT and YYREEE (reference sequence).

The chain combines TRBV2 with TRBJ1-2; 8 nucleotides match TRBD1. Germline CDR1 SNHLY, CDR2 FYNNEI. This CDR3 is built from 15 residues. Germline trimming cut 5 bases from V and 5 bases from J; bases unmatched to any gene: 10. The CDR3 nucleotides read TGTGCCAGCAGTAGAGGGACAGGCTCGCCATATGGCTACACCTTC. This sequence encodes CASSRGTGSPYGYTF.

This chain joins TRBV4-1 and TRBJ2-5; TRBD1 matches 7 bases. The CDR3 is 16 amino acids. Germline V gene data show CDR1 as MGHRA and CDR2 as YSYEKL. V lost 3 bases to trimming and J lost 3 bases; unmatched junction nucleotides: 10. In DNA, the CDR3 is TGCGCCAGCAGCCAGCCAGACAGGGCCTCTAAAGAGACCCAGTACTTC. It is translated as CASSQPDRASKETQYF.

V gene TRBV6-1 combines with J gene TRBJ2-5; TRBD2 agrees at 7 bases. CDR1 is MNHNS and CDR2 is SASEGT in the germline V gene. After removal of 5 bases from V and 5 bases from J, the junction contained 5 bases not matched to a gene. The CDR3 totals 13 residues. The chain's CDR3 is CASSFLGGETQYF. DNA for the CDR3: TGTGCCAGCAGTTTTTTGGGGGGGGAGACCCAGTACTTC.

The chain is built from TRBV19 and TRBJ2-2, with 11 positions matching TRBD2. This CDR3 is 15 amino acids long. V shed 6 bases and J 3 bases; nucleotides not matched to a gene: 3. Germline lookup yields CDR1 LNHDA and CDR2 SQIVND (reference sequence). DNA of the CDR3: TGTGCCAGTAGCGGGACTAGCGGATACACCGGGGAGCTGTTTTTT. Residues: CASSGTSGYTGELFF.

V is TRBV15 and J is TRBJ2-7; 8 bases align to TRBD1. The CDR3 is 14 amino acids. Per germline, CDR1 LNHNV and CDR2 YYDKDF (reference sequence). The ends lost 5 bases at V and 4 bases at J; junction bases unmatched: 7. CDR3 sequence reads: CATSPDRGQYEQYF. The CDR3 coding sequence is TGTGCCACCAGCCCCGACAGGGGACAATACGAGCAGTACTTC.